Each of the 10 T cell receptor beta chains below was sequenced from the same sample in a study of post-analysis software for immune sequencing data. General study points: TRBV segments more frequent in patients than in controls numbered five and included TRBV5-6, TRBV5-1 and TRBV20-1.

Unique molecular identifiers had been added to the TCR beta cDNA libraries. TCRdb reanalysed the PCR reads using MiXCR and keeps one entry per CDR3 protein. Of hundreds of thousands of distinct CDR3 sequences listed, about 27% are singletons. The antigens of these receptors remain unknown. Sequenced input: blood. The receptors derive from a girl aged 10-17 years with multiple sclerosis.

This chain joins TRBV19 and TRBJ1-6; 9 nucleotides match TRBD1. Per the germline V gene, CDR1 is LNHDA and CDR2 is SQIVND (reference sequence). The CDR3 spans 15 residues. V lost 4 bases to trimming and J lost 8 bases; unmatched junction nucleotides: 6. The CDR3 nucleotides are TGTGCCAGTAGTACACCAGGGGACAGGGATTCACCCCTCCACTTT. Residues: CASSTPGDRDSPLHF. Full variable domain (remainder filled in from reference TRBV19 and TRBJ1-6): DGGITQSPKYLFRKEGQNVTLSCEQNLNHDAMYWYRQDPGQGLRLIYYSQIVNDFQKGDIAEGYSVSREKKESFPLTVTSAQKNPTAFYLCASSTPGDRDSPLHFGNGTRLTVT.

The chain uses TRBV20-1 and TRBJ2-1, with 11 bases that match TRBD2. From germline, CDR1 is DFQATT and CDR2 SNEGSKA (reference sequence). V lost 2 bases, J lost 4 bases, and 7 bases stayed unmatched. There are 16 residues in the CDR3. CDR3 residues: CSARPRTSGLYNEQFF. CDR3 bases: TGCAGTGCTAGACCGCGGACTAGCGGGTTGTACAATGAGCAGTTCTTC.

This clonotype was seen once. The gene calls are TRBV4-2 and TRBJ2-2; no reliable D call. Germline CDR1 and CDR2: LGHNA and YNFKEQ. This CDR3 is built from 14 residues. Trimming took 0 bases from V and 1 from J, leaving 3 bases between them. The CDR3 is CASSQEGNTGELFF. The DNA of the CDR3 is TGTGCCAGCAGCCAAGAGGGGAACACCGGGGAGCTGTTTTTT.

This clonotype was seen only a few times. This chain connects TRBV7-2 to TRBJ2-7, with D uncertain. Deletions cut 1 base from V and 3 bases from J, with 10 bases between. The CDR3 is 14 residues long. Germline V CDR1 and CDR2: SGHTA, FQGNSA. The chain's CDR3 is CASSLDLGNYEQYF. For the CDR3, the DNA is TGTGCCAGCAGCTTAGATCTGGGGAACTACGAGCAGTACTTC.

This sequence joins TRBV19 and TRBJ1-4, with D unresolved. Germline V gene sequence: CDR1 LNHDA, CDR2 SQIVND (reference sequence). Trimming left V 4 bases short and J 0 bases short, with 21 bases between. CDR3 length: 19 amino acids. CDR3 nucleotide sequence: TGTGCCAGTAGTAGCGACGGGAGATGGGGTACTTCAACTAATGAAAAACTGTTTTTT. This encodes CASSSDGRWGTSTNEKLFF.

A few counts support this clonotype. This sequence joins TRBV29-1 and TRBJ2-1, with a weak D call TRBD1 (5 bases). The length of the CDR3 is 14 residues. Trimming took 7 bases from V and 4 from J, leaving 17 bases between them. Germline CDR1 SQVTM, CDR2 ANQGSEA. The CDR3 sequence: CSGAVAGSYNEQFF. The CDR3 DNA is TGCAGCGGGGCGGTGGCAGGGTCATACAATGAGCAGTTCTTC.

This clonotype was seen a handful of times. The V and J genes are TRBV6-1 and TRBJ1-2, with D possibly TRBD1 on 5 matching bases. CDR3 size: 13 residues. Looked up from germline, CDR1 is MNHNS and CDR2 is SASEGT. V lost 10 bases and J lost 0, with 12 bases in between. The CDR3 coding sequence is TGTGCCACCCCTGCACAGGCTAACTATGGCTACACCTTC. Translated, it gives CATPAQANYGYTF.

V is TRBV7-9 and J is TRBJ2-7, with D unresolved. The CDR3 loop spans 13 amino acids. The germline V gene encodes CDR1 SEHNR and CDR2 FQNEAQ (reference sequence). The V gene lost 2 bases and the J gene lost 6 bases, with 11 bases spanning the gap. The CDR3 region is CASSLRSSLEQYF. CDR3 sequence (DNA): TGTGCCAGCAGCTTAAGGTCGAGCCTCGAGCAGTACTTC.

This clonotype occurred a few times. The chain couples TRBV20-1 to TRBJ2-5; D not resolved. The V gene lost 3 bases and the J gene lost 1 base, with 9 bases spanning the gap. The CDR3 totals 13 residues. CDR1 and CDR2 (germline): DFQATT, SNEGSKA (reference sequence). The CDR3 is CSASRESQETQYF. The CDR3 DNA sequence: TGCAGTGCTAGTCGTGAAAGCCAAGAGACCCAGTACTTC.

This clonotype was found a few times. The V and J genes are TRBV5-5 and TRBJ1-1; no reliable D call. Germline V gene sequence: CDR1 SGHKS, CDR2 YYEKEE (reference sequence). V lost 0 bases to trimming and J lost 4 bases, with 10 bases between them. The CDR3 spans 14 residues. The CDR3 DNA sequence: TGTGCCAGCAGCTTGGAAGGGTTGGGCACTGAAGCTTTCTTT. This sequence encodes CASSLEGLGTEAFF. Full variable domain (remainder filled in from reference TRBV5-5 and TRBJ1-1): DAGVTQSPTHLIKTRGQQVTLRCSPISGHKSVSWYQQVLGQGPQFIFQYYEKEERGRGNFPDRFSARQFPNYSSELNVNALLLGDSALYLCASSLEGLGTEAFFGQGTRLTVV.